This TCR beta chain was sequenced in a study of post-analysis software for immune sequencing data. Regarding the study as a whole: Among 5 or 6 TRBV segments more frequent in patients than controls were TRBV5-6, TRBV5-1 and TRBV20-1. Normalized Chao1 diversity in multiple sclerosis patients fell significantly below that of controls.

Trimming pared 1 base from V and 2 bases from J, leaving 13 bases between. Germline V gives CDR1 SGHTA, CDR2 FQGNSA. The CDR3 length is 16 residues. Unique molecular identifiers tagged the TCR beta cDNA libraries. In TCRdb, the PCR reads were re-called with MiXCR into one record per CDR3 protein. This table has hundreds of thousands of distinct CDR3 sequences, around 40% appearing once. Comment on this clonotype: Its antigen is not identified.

Sequencing was done on a sample of blood. The TCR originated in a girl under 18 with multiple sclerosis. The V call is TRBV7-2, the J call TRBJ2-3; D gene unclear. DNA of the CDR3: TGTGCCAGCAGCTTAGATTCTAGTGGGAACACAGATACGCAGTATTTT. As protein: CASSLDSSGNTDTQYF.